This T cell receptor beta chain originates from a study of blood T cell repertoires in COVID-19. The CDR3 totals 12 residues. V was trimmed by 4 bases and J by 7 bases, leaving 8 bases between them. Germline CDR1 reads SGHRS; CDR2 reads YFSETQ. Clones were read by immunoSEQ multiplex PCR, and TCRdb kept only the in-frame ones, dropping some. The sample has around 300,000 clones; roughly 89% are singletons. Sequencing was performed on PBMCs or T cells enriched from blood (not recorded which). V gene TRBV5-1 combines with J gene TRBJ2-2, with D perhaps matching TRBD2 (5 bases). The TCR sequence derives from a woman aged 55-70 years who had recovered from COVID-19. CDR3 region: CASSGTSGELFF. For the CDR3, the DNA is TGCGCCAGCAGCGGAACTAGCGGGGAGCTGTTTTTT.